This T cell receptor beta chain appears in the sequencing data of a study of T cells after posttransplantation cyclophosphamide. General observations from the study: After PTCy, TRB diversity resembled that of CNI/methotrexate controls. Donor CD8+ memory clones often dominated recipient blood repertoires at later times. Tissue-infiltrating T cells from skin or gut overlapped little with blood T cells.

A marrow graft followed busulfan-fludarabine conditioning, with cyclophosphamide on days +3 and +4. This table comes from immunoSEQ multiplex PCR, and its TCRdb copy is limited to in-frame clones, with some not included. The sample includes tens of thousands of clones, around 80% seen only once; the top ten take 8.1%. This clone showed up just once. Its antigen is still unknown. The clonotype was recovered from a female patient in her forties who received an allogeneic stem cell transplant from a related donor, was CMV-positive, and had no GVHD. Some of the T cells might come from the graft donor. Sequences were derived from CD4+ T cells sorted from blood, sampled 1,900 to 2,000 days after a stem cell transplant with posttransplant cyclophosphamide.

DNA of the CDR3: TGTGCCAGCAGCAAGCGCCAACAGGGAGAGACCCAGTACTTC. Translating it yields CASSKRQQGETQYF. This rearrangement joins TRBV21-1 to TRBJ2-5; the table calls TRBD1, which could not be checked here. TRBV21-1 is flagged as a pseudogene. The CDR3 totals 14 residues.